This T cell receptor beta chain is drawn from a study of T cell repertoires in cytomegalovirus infection. Study as a whole: Both a matching HLA type and CMV infection were indicated by public TCR beta signatures.

Study-wide results and limits: HLA-C-restricted, CMV-specific TCR beta clonotypes were dominant ex vivo. Carriers of CMV plus the relevant HLA were identified by cumulative public TCR beta family frequency.

TCRdb processed the reads anew with MiXCR; each CDR3 protein has one entry. The sample contains about 240,000 distinct CDR3 sequences, around an eighth of which appear only once. Concerning this clonotype: Its matching antigen is unknown.

The TCR was taken from a human donor in good health (CMV status not recorded). Some clones in this sample may be carry-over from other donors' samples. Sequencing used PBMCs.

The CDR3 sequence: CASSLVDSTDTQYF. The CDR3 DNA is TGCGCCAGCAGCTTGGTGGACAGCACAGATACGCAGTATTTT. The J gene is TRBJ2-3, the V gene TRBV5-1, with unresolved D. Trimming removed 0 bases at V and 0 bases at J, with 5 bases between. Per germline, CDR1 SGHRS and CDR2 YFSETQ. This CDR3 region has 14 residues.